This T cell receptor (beta chain) came from a study of T cells in Graves' hyperthyroidism and ophthalmopathy. From RNA transcripts, TCR beta CDR3 regions were amplified. HTBI primers were used for first-round RT-PCR of the TCR CDR3. TCRdb called the multiplex PCR reads again in MiXCR, with one record for every CDR3 protein. Found here are nearly 750,000 distinct CDR3 sequences, roughly a third of them singletons; the top ten hold more than 25%. The source of the PBMCs was 10 ml of fresh peripheral blood. CDR1 and CDR2 from the germline V gene are SGHTA and FQGNSA. V lost 1 base, J lost 2 bases, and 10 bases stayed unmatched. CDR3 length: 17 residues.

The V gene is TRBV7-2, the J gene TRBJ1-2; 7 bases line up with TRBD1. The sequence was obtained from a woman between 40 and 55 years old with Graves' hyperthyroidism. The sample consisted of blood. CDR3 region: CASSLEGGRGVNYGYTF. CDR3 nucleotide sequence: TGTGCCAGCAGCTTAGAGGGGGGCAGGGGGGTCAACTATGGCTACACCTTC.